This T cell receptor beta chain is from a study of blood T cell repertoires in COVID-19. As for the study in general: Specimens from acute and convalescent COVID-19 originated in the United States, Italy and Spain. From T cells, B-cell-depleted T cells, or PBMCs came the material, which was cDNA or gDNA.

The V and J ends lost 1 base and 6 bases, in that order; junction bases with no gene match: 12. The CDR3 runs to 17 residues. The germline V gene encodes CDR1 KGHSH and CDR2 LQKENI. Study processing details: Estimated nucleated cell counts came from reference gene primer amplification. The table came from immunoSEQ multiplex PCR; TCRdb's copy has only in-frame clones and leaves some out. V and J calls and clone size are copied from that table; D and trimming were computed from the DNA. The sample carries some 220,000 clones, more than 75% recorded once. The chain has TRBV18 and TRBJ2-7; TRBD2 aligns across 10 bases. This receptor was obtained from a human donor in a cohort sampled during active COVID-19. Specimen: peripheral blood. The CDR3 loop reads CASSPRNRAGGPVEQYF. In DNA, the CDR3 is TGTGCCAGCTCACCACGAAACCGAGCGGGAGGGCCGGTCGAGCAGTACTTC.